Listed below are T cell receptor beta chains from one sample, sequenced in a study of shared clonotypes between healthy human individuals. The repertoire was sequenced with immunoSEQ multiplex PCR; TCRdb's copy has only in-frame clones and lacks some. The sample holds some 2.1 million clones; 85% to 95% are singletons and the top ten take about 1.1%. The specimen was naive CD8+ T cells sorted from blood. Receptors originate from a young man in good health. The CDR3 runs from the conserved cysteine through the conserved F or W. D genes are given only for firm matches. The listing skips clone size in some rows; elsewhere it reads once, few, many or a size class.

D: TRBD2
size: NA
J: TRBJ2-1
V: TRBV30
CDR3: CAWRLSGGTSGNEQFF
DNA: TGTGCCTGGAGACTCTCCGGGGGGACTAGCGGCAATGAGCAGTTCTTC

D: NA
size: NA
J: TRBJ1-3
V: TRBV10-1
CDR3: CASSDRSSGNTIYF
DNA: TGCGCCAGCAGTGATCGGAGCTCTGGAAACACCATATATTTT

D: TRBD2
size: NA
J: TRBJ2-2
V: TRBV6-5
CDR3: CASSHRTSDTGELFF
DNA: TGTGCCAGCAGCCACCGGACTAGCGACACCGGGGAGCTGTTTTTT

D: NA
size: NA
J: TRBJ2-7
V: TRBV10-3
CDR3: CAIRASGERPLGEQYF
DNA: TGTGCCATCAGGGCCTCGGGGGAGCGGCCCCTTGGTGAGCAGTACTTC

D: NA
size: once
J: TRBJ1-5
V: TRBV28
CDR3: CASSLYPRVSNQPQHF
DNA: TGTGCCAGCAGTTTATATCCCCGTGTAAGCAATCAGCCCCAGCATTTT

D: NA
size: NA
J: TRBJ2-5
V: TRBV5-6
CDR3: CASSFGGRDPQETQYF
DNA: TGTGCCAGCAGCTTCGGTGGTAGAGACCCCCAAGAGACCCAGTACTTC

D: TRBD1
size: NA
J: TRBJ2-7
V: TRBV2
CDR3: CASSGVRDSPFDYEQYF
DNA: TGTGCCAGCAGTGGGGTTAGGGACAGCCCTTTCGACTACGAGCAGTACTTC

D: NA
size: NA
J: TRBJ2-1
V: TRBV10-3
CDR3: CAISGRGGDEQFF
DNA: TGTGCCATCAGTGGCAGGGGAGGGGATGAGCAGTTCTTC

D: TRBD2
size: NA
J: TRBJ2-7
V: TRBV10-2
CDR3: CASSEYGGGANEQYF
DNA: TGCGCCAGCAGTGAGTATGGCGGGGGGGCGAACGAGCAGTACTTC

D: NA
size: NA
J: TRBJ2-3
V: TRBV19
CDR3: CASSIDLETDTQYF
DNA: TGTGCCAGTAGTATAGATCTGGAGACAGATACGCAGTATTTT

D: NA
size: NA
J: TRBJ2-3
V: TRBV5-4
CDR3: CASSYDLDTQYF
DNA: TGTGCCAGCAGCTACGATTTAGATACGCAGTATTTT

D: TRBD1
size: once
J: TRBJ2-5
V: TRBV5-1
CDR3: CASSLGTGVEETQYF
DNA: TGCGCCAGCAGCTTGGGGACAGGGGTTGAGGAGACCCAGTACTTC

D: NA
size: NA
J: TRBJ2-3
V: TRBV10-1
CDR3: CASSESPTRGDTQYF
DNA: TGCGCCAGCAGTGAGTCGCCGACTAGGGGAGATACGCAGTATTTT

D: NA
size: NA
J: TRBJ2-1
V: TRBV28
CDR3: CASSSTSRNNEQFF
DNA: TGTGCCAGCAGTTCGACTAGTAGGAACAATGAGCAGTTCTTC

D: NA
size: NA
J: TRBJ2-7
V: TRBV7-9
CDR3: CASSATETTYEQYF
DNA: TGTGCCAGCAGCGCGACAGAGACTACCTACGAGCAGTACTTC

D: NA
size: NA
J: TRBJ2-7
V: TRBV5-4
CDR3: CASSHTGNEQYF
DNA: TGTGCCAGCAGCCATACAGGGAACGAGCAGTACTTC

D: NA
size: NA
J: TRBJ2-1
V: TRBV4-1
CDR3: CASRKKGGNEQFF
DNA: TGCGCCAGCAGGAAAAAAGGGGGGAATGAGCAGTTCTTC

D: TRBD2
size: NA
J: TRBJ2-7
V: TRBV4-3
CDR3: CASSRAGDIYEQYF
DNA: TGCGCCAGCAGCCGAGCGGGAGACATCTACGAGCAGTACTTC

D: NA
size: NA
J: TRBJ1-2
V: TRBV5-4
CDR3: CASSYHGDGYTF
DNA: TGTGCCAGCAGCTATCACGGGGATGGCTACACCTTC

D: NA
size: NA
J: TRBJ2-7
V: TRBV7-9
CDR3: CASSPQGKAYEQYF
DNA: TGTGCCAGCAGCCCTCAGGGAAAGGCCTACGAGCAGTACTTC

D: TRBD2
size: NA
J: TRBJ2-1
V: TRBV5-6
CDR3: CASSLGLAVNEQFF
DNA: TGTGCCAGCAGCTTGGGACTAGCAGTTAATGAGCAGTTCTTC

D: TRBD2
size: once
J: TRBJ2-2
V: TRBV10-2
CDR3: CASRASGFYTGELFF
DNA: TGCGCCAGCAGGGCTAGCGGCTTTTACACCGGGGAGCTGTTTTTT

D: NA
size: NA
J: TRBJ2-1
V: TRBV27
CDR3: CASSPDRGGWDNEQFF
DNA: TGTGCCAGCAGTCCGGACCGGGGCGGCTGGGACAATGAGCAGTTCTTC

D: TRBD2
size: NA
J: TRBJ2-1
V: TRBV27
CDR3: CASSLRLAGYNEQFF
DNA: TGTGCCAGCAGTCTACGCCTAGCGGGGTACAATGAGCAGTTCTTC

D: NA
size: NA
J: TRBJ2-1
V: TRBV7-9
CDR3: CASSPTILASADEQFF
DNA: TGTGCCAGCAGCCCTACCATCCTAGCGTCGGCGGATGAGCAGTTCTTC

D: NA
size: NA
J: TRBJ1-4
V: TRBV11-2
CDR3: CASSFSFGTAANEKLFF
DNA: TGTGCCAGCAGCTTTAGTTTTGGGACCGCGGCTAATGAAAAACTGTTTTTT

D: TRBD2
size: NA
J: TRBJ2-7
V: TRBV7-9
CDR3: CASSPSSGGSYEQYF
DNA: TGTGCCAGCAGCCCATCGAGCGGGGGCTCCTACGAGCAGTACTTC

D: TRBD1
size: NA
J: TRBJ2-7
V: TRBV10-3
CDR3: CAISEGTGAYEQYF
DNA: TGTGCCATCAGTGAGGGGACAGGAGCCTACGAGCAGTACTTC

D: NA
size: NA
J: TRBJ2-7
V: TRBV27
CDR3: CASGSPHLHGYEQYF
DNA: TGTGCCAGCGGATCTCCCCACCTACATGGGTACGAGCAGTACTTC

D: NA
size: NA
J: TRBJ1-1
V: TRBV11-2
CDR3: CASSLKEGYTEAFF
DNA: TGTGCCAGCAGCTTAAAAGAGGGGTACACTGAAGCTTTCTTT

D: NA
size: NA
J: TRBJ1-6
V: TRBV9
CDR3: CASSVGGGPLHF
DNA: TGTGCCAGCAGCGTAGGCGGGGGCCCCCTCCACTTT

D: NA
size: NA
J: TRBJ1-2
V: TRBV19
CDR3: CASSIIVGDGYTF
DNA: TGTGCCAGTAGTATAATCGTGGGAGACGGCTACACCTTC

D: TRBD1
size: NA
J: TRBJ2-7
V: TRBV11-2
CDR3: CASSPGQGFLEQYF
DNA: TGTGCCAGCAGCCCGGGACAGGGTTTCCTCGAGCAGTACTTC

D: NA
size: NA
J: TRBJ1-1
V: TRBV6-1
CDR3: CASSETAEAFF
DNA: TGTGCCAGCAGTGAAACGGCTGAAGCTTTCTTT

D: NA
size: NA
J: TRBJ2-3
V: TRBV15
CDR3: CATSGDYRGVTDTQYF
DNA: TGTGCCACCAGCGGCGACTACCGGGGCGTCACAGATACGCAGTATTTT

D: NA
size: NA
J: TRBJ1-5
V: TRBV5-6
CDR3: CASSLAGGSSQPQHF
DNA: TGTGCCAGCAGCTTGGCGGGGGGGAGTAGTCAGCCCCAGCATTTT

D: NA
size: NA
J: TRBJ1-1
V: TRBV27
CDR3: CASSFGGSPKAFF
DNA: TGTGCCAGCAGTTTTGGTGGCAGTCCAAAAGCTTTCTTT

D: NA
size: few
J: TRBJ1-6
V: TRBV10-2
CDR3: CASSEGSNEVHF
DNA: TGCGCCAGCAGTGAAGGGTCGAACGAAGTCCACTTT

D: TRBD2
size: NA
J: TRBJ2-7
V: TRBV7-2
CDR3: CASSLTASGPYEQYF
DNA: TGTGCCAGCAGCTTAACGGCTAGCGGGCCCTACGAGCAGTACTTC

D: NA
size: once
J: TRBJ1-1
V: TRBV5-4
CDR3: CASSPLALGVNTEAFF
DNA: TGTGCCAGCAGCCCGCTGGCTTTGGGAGTGAACACTGAAGCTTTCTTT

D: TRBD2
size: NA
J: TRBJ2-3
V: TRBV2
CDR3: CASSELGGSGTDTQYF
DNA: TGTGCCAGCAGTGAGCTCGGCGGGAGTGGTACAGATACGCAGTATTTT

D: NA
size: NA
J: TRBJ2-2
V: TRBV4-1
CDR3: CASSQVYQTGELFF
DNA: TGCGCCAGCAGCCAAGTATACCAAACTGGGGAGCTGTTTTTT

D: TRBD2
size: NA
J: TRBJ2-1
V: TRBV7-9
CDR3: CASSGELAASYNEQFF
DNA: TGTGCCAGCAGCGGGGAACTAGCGGCCTCCTACAATGAGCAGTTCTTC

D: NA
size: once
J: TRBJ2-7
V: TRBV5-1
CDR3: CASSTSGAAYEQYF
DNA: TGCGCCAGCAGCACCTCCGGGGCGGCTTACGAGCAGTACTTC

D: TRBD2
size: NA
J: TRBJ2-7
V: TRBV27
CDR3: CASSWVAGPYEQYF
DNA: TGTGCCAGCAGCTGGGTAGCGGGCCCCTACGAGCAGTACTTC

D: NA
size: NA
J: TRBJ2-7
V: TRBV27
CDR3: CASSLQQNYEQYF
DNA: TGTGCCAGCAGTTTACAACAGAACTACGAGCAGTACTTC

D: NA
size: NA
J: TRBJ2-7
V: TRBV11-2
CDR3: CASSPDASSYEQYF
DNA: TGTGCCAGCAGCCCGGACGCGAGCTCCTACGAGCAGTACTTC

D: TRBD1
size: once
J: TRBJ2-7
V: TRBV4-1
CDR3: CASSRRQGGSYEQYF
DNA: TGCGCCAGCAGCCGACGACAGGGGGGCTCCTACGAGCAGTACTTC

D: TRBD1
size: NA
J: TRBJ2-7
V: TRBV7-9
CDR3: CASSQSTGDREQYF
DNA: TGTGCCAGCAGCCAATCCACAGGGGATCGGGAGCAGTACTTC

D: TRBD1
size: NA
J: TRBJ1-1
V: TRBV29-1
CDR3: CSVEAGGSAFF
DNA: TGCAGCGTTGAGGCAGGGGGCTCGGCTTTCTTT

D: TRBD2
size: NA
J: TRBJ2-3
V: TRBV29-1
CDR3: CSALDLAGGMTDTQYF
DNA: TGCAGCGCCTTGGACTTGGCGGGGGGGATGACAGATACGCAGTATTTT